A selection of T cell receptor beta chains follows, all from one sample in a study of shared clonotypes between healthy human individuals. The table came from immunoSEQ multiplex PCR; TCRdb's copy has only in-frame clones and leaves some out. Among hundreds of thousands of clones listed, roughly 70% were seen once. Sequencing was performed on memory CD4+ T cells sorted from blood. The receptors derive from a woman younger than 45 in good health. The CDR3 runs from the conserved cysteine through the conserved F or W. Fields, in order: clone size, J gene, D gene, V gene, CDR3 protein, CDR3 DNA. The D gene is left open where the match is weak. Part of the rows lack a size; the others show once, few, many or a class for expanded clones.

- | TRBJ2-3 | TRBD1 | TRBV5-1 | CASSSGQDTDTQYF | TGCGCCAGCAGCTCGGGACAGGACACAGATACGCAGTATTTT
few | TRBJ2-3 | TRBD1 | TRBV7-9 | CASSPTGFSTDTQYF | TGTGCCAGCAGCCCGACAGGGTTTAGCACAGATACGCAGTATTTT
- | TRBJ1-2 | - | TRBV27 | CASSLKQGRNYGYTF | TGTGCCAGCAGTTTGAAGCAGGGGCGAAACTATGGCTACACCTTC
few | TRBJ1-1 | - | TRBV7-9 | CAIPTGILNTEAFF | TGTGCCATCCCAACGGGGATTCTGAACACTGAAGCTTTCTTT
- | TRBJ2-3 | TRBD2 | TRBV4-1 | CASSRRTSGHTDTQYF | TGCGCCAGCAGCCGAAGGACTAGCGGACACACAGATACGCAGTATTTT
- | TRBJ2-1 | - | TRBV7-9 | CASSLVWGAYNEQFF | TGTGCCAGCAGCTTAGTGTGGGGGGCCTACAATGAGCAGTTCTTC
once | TRBJ2-7 | - | TRBV5-4 | CASSLQVSSYEQYF | TGTGCCAGCAGCTTGCAGGTTAGCTCCTACGAGCAGTACTTC
- | TRBJ1-2 | TRBD1 | TRBV15 | CATSSGDRAGYTF | TGTGCCACCAGCAGTGGGGACAGGGCAGGCTACACCTTC
- | TRBJ2-7 | TRBD1 | TRBV5-4 | CASTDRAGSYEQYF | TGTGCCAGCACAGACAGGGCAGGGTCCTACGAGCAGTACTTC
- | TRBJ2-3 | - | TRBV4-1 | CASSQDLAGADTQYF | TGCGCCAGCAGCCAAGATTTGGCTGGCGCAGATACGCAGTATTTT
- | TRBJ2-3 | TRBD2 | TRBV18 | CASSPWGEGRPDTQYF | TGTGCCAGCTCACCCTGGGGGGAGGGCCGACCAGATACGCAGTATTTT
- | TRBJ2-3 | - | TRBV4-1 | CASSGARLADTQYF | TGCGCCAGCAGCGGGGCCCGACTAGCAGATACGCAGTATTTT
- | TRBJ2-7 | - | TRBV30 | CAWSASSYEQYF | TGTGCCTGGAGTGCCTCAAGCTACGAGCAGTACTTC
- | TRBJ2-7 | TRBD1 | TRBV10-1 | CASSGTGVVEQYF | TGCGCCAGTTCCGGGACAGGGGTTGTCGAGCAGTACTTC
- | TRBJ2-1 | TRBD1 | TRBV5-6 | CASSLTVGTGGYNEQFF | TGTGCCAGCAGCTTGACTGTTGGGACAGGGGGCTACAATGAGCAGTTCTTC
- | TRBJ1-3 | - | TRBV9 | CASSDDSLSGNTIYF | TGTGCCAGCAGCGACGACAGCCTCTCTGGAAACACCATATATTTT
- | TRBJ1-5 | - | TRBV18 | CASSPTGNQPQHF | TGTGCCAGCTCACCGACGGGGAATCAGCCCCAGCATTTT
- | TRBJ1-1 | - | TRBV19 | CASSGWVNTEAFF | TGTGCCAGTAGTGGTTGGGTGAACACTGAAGCTTTCTTT
- | TRBJ2-1 | TRBD2 | TRBV5-6 | CASSLASSGTEQFF | TGTGCCAGCAGCTTGGCATCTAGCGGGACTGAGCAGTTCTTC
- | TRBJ2-7 | TRBD1 | TRBV7-9 | CASSFSDRPYEQYF | TGTGCCAGCAGCTTCTCGGACAGGCCCTACGAGCAGTACTTC
- | TRBJ1-1 | TRBD1 | TRBV6-5 | CASRQGATEAFF | TGTGCCAGCAGACAGGGGGCTACTGAAGCTTTCTTT
- | TRBJ2-3 | TRBD2 | TRBV7-9 | CASSLAGVTSTDTQYF | TGTGCCAGCAGCCTTGCGGGAGTAACTAGCACAGATACGCAGTATTTT
- | TRBJ1-1 | - | TRBV7-8 | CASSLGQTKNTEAFF | TGTGCCAGCAGCTTAGGACAGACAAAGAACACTGAAGCTTTCTTT
- | TRBJ1-5 | - | TRBV19 | CASSIGWGSNQPQHF | TGTGCCAGTAGTATTGGGTGGGGGAGCAATCAGCCCCAGCATTTT
once | TRBJ1-2 | - | TRBV14 | CASSHYIGGSNYGYTF | TGTGCCAGCAGCCACTACATAGGTGGTTCTAACTATGGCTACACCTTC
many | TRBJ2-1 | - | TRBV10-1 | CASSGRTYNEQFF | TGCGCCAGCAGTGGGAGAACGTACAATGAGCAGTTCTTC
- | TRBJ1-2 | - | TRBV14 | CASSPLFEGVYGYTF | TGTGCCAGCAGCCCCTTGTTTGAGGGGGTCTATGGCTACACCTTC
- | TRBJ1-2 | - | TRBV7-9 | CASSSIGGHTDYGYTF | TGTGCCAGCAGCTCAATTGGGGGACACACCGACTATGGCTACACCTTC
- | TRBJ2-1 | TRBD1 | TRBV25-1 | CASSGGQGYPYNEQFF | TGTGCCAGCAGTGGAGGACAGGGGTATCCCTACAATGAGCAGTTCTTC
- | TRBJ2-1 | - | TRBV19 | CASSGLAYEQFF | TGTGCCAGTAGTGGGCTAGCATATGAGCAGTTCTTC
few | TRBJ2-5 | TRBD1 | TRBV7-9 | CASSFGQGAVGETQYF | TGTGCCAGCAGCTTTGGACAGGGGGCAGTCGGAGAGACCCAGTACTTC
- | TRBJ1-2 | - | TRBV2 | CASSEHEYYGYTF | TGTGCCAGCAGTGAACACGAGTACTATGGCTACACCTTC
- | TRBJ1-4 | TRBD1 | TRBV6-4 | CASSDHRGF | TGTGCCAGCAGTGATCACAGGGGTTTT
- | TRBJ1-5 | TRBD1 | TRBV28 | CAAKTGGAGDQPQHF | TGTGCCGCCAAAACAGGGGGCGCGGGGGATCAGCCCCAGCATTTT
- | TRBJ2-3 | TRBD2 | TRBV28 | CASSSITSGTDTQYF | TGTGCCAGCAGCTCTATCACTAGCGGCACAGATACGCAGTATTTT
- | TRBJ2-7 | TRBD2 | TRBV6-5 | CASSYTGGGYEQYF | TGTGCCAGCAGTTACACGGGAGGCGGCTACGAGCAGTACTTC
once | TRBJ1-3 | - | TRBV5-1 | CASRPFRDPGNTIYF | TGCGCCAGCAGACCATTCCGGGACCCTGGAAACACCATATATTTT
- | TRBJ2-3 | - | TRBV25-1 | CASSNLDTQYF | TGTGCCAGCAGTAATCTAGATACGCAGTATTTT
- | TRBJ1-1 | - | TRBV15 | CATSRVYPGSGTEAFF | TGTGCCACCAGCAGAGTTTACCCCGGATCTGGCACTGAAGCTTTCTTT
- | TRBJ1-2 | - | TRBV7-6 | CASSQTTGSYGYTF | TGTGCCAGCAGCCAAACGACAGGAAGCTATGGCTACACCTTC
- | TRBJ2-1 | - | TRBV4-2 | CASSSRGAIDEQFF | TGTGCCAGCAGCAGTCGTGGGGCTATCGATGAGCAGTTCTTC
- | TRBJ1-2 | - | TRBV27 | CASSLGHSNDGYTF | TGTGCCAGCAGTTTAGGGCATTCAAACGATGGCTACACCTTC
- | TRBJ2-3 | - | TRBV27 | CASSRELGDTQYF | TGTGCCAGCAGTCGGGAGCTAGGGGATACGCAGTATTTT
- | TRBJ2-1 | TRBD2 | TRBV4-2 | CASSQASGMYNEQFF | TGTGCCAGCAGCCAGGCTAGCGGGATGTACAATGAGCAGTTCTTC
- | TRBJ1-3 | - | TRBV4-1 | CASSQGKGNSGNTIYF | TGCGCCAGCAGCCAAGGAAAAGGAAACTCTGGAAACACCATATATTTT
- | TRBJ1-3 | - | TRBV4-1 | CASSQEGGRAPGTIYF | TGCGCCAGCAGCCAAGAAGGGGGAAGGGCCCCGGGCACCATATATTTT
- | TRBJ2-2 | TRBD2 | TRBV2 | CASRPTSGSTGELFF | TGTGCCAGCAGACCTACTAGCGGGAGCACCGGGGAGCTGTTTTTT
few | TRBJ1-1 | - | TRBV5-1 | CASSRSTGDGEAFF | TGCGCCAGCAGCCGGTCCACGGGGGACGGTGAAGCTTTCTTT
few | TRBJ2-7 | TRBD1 | TRBV2 | CASSAETGDEQYF | TGTGCCAGCAGTGCCGAGACAGGGGACGAGCAGTACTTC
- | TRBJ2-5 | - | TRBV4-2 | CASSRSGGLQETQYF | TGTGCCAGCAGTCGTAGCGGAGGGTTACAAGAGACCCAGTACTTC
few | TRBJ2-3 | TRBD1 | TRBV19 | CASSTYRGDWDTQYF | TGTGCCAGTAGTACGTACAGGGGTGATTGGGATACGCAGTATTTT
- | TRBJ1-1 | - | TRBV28 | CASSLNSPEAFF | TGTGCCAGCAGTTTGAACAGTCCTGAAGCTTTCTTT
- | TRBJ1-2 | - | TRBV5-4 | CATTLIGEGQTGYTF | TGTGCCACAACACTAATTGGCGAGGGTCAAACGGGCTACACCTTC
- | TRBJ2-3 | TRBD2 | TRBV7-9 | CASSLARTSGLADTQYF | TGTGCCAGCAGCTTAGCTAGGACTAGCGGCCTTGCAGATACGCAGTATTTT
- | TRBJ1-1 | - | TRBV19 | CASTTGHQDWNTEAFF | TGTGCCAGTACAACCGGACACCAAGATTGGAACACTGAAGCTTTCTTT